This T cell receptor beta chain was found in a study of cytomegalovirus exposure and HLA in healthy donors. Overall study: Among about 179 million T cells, an earlier analysis found 117 million unique TCR beta sequences. Study findings and constraints: For most TCR beta V segments, an earlier analysis put the productive rate at about 87% or about 30% of the time. In presence/absence analyses, roughly uniform sequencing depth across donors was assumed. Available immune exposure information was restricted to CMV serostatus only.

Of note for this clone: What it binds is unknown.

The CDR3 is 17 residues long. V was shortened by 2 bases and J by 7 bases, with 24 bases between the two germline ends. Germline CDR1 is PRHDT and CDR2 is FYEKMQ (reference sequence). The PCR had 60 Vbeta and 13 Jbeta primers. Sequencing used immunoSEQ multiplex PCR; TCRdb keeps in-frame clones, though not all of them. The table has around 110,000 clones, about 10% seen once. This chain joins TRBV13 and TRBJ2-7, with D possibly TRBD2 on 5 matching bases. The sequence derives from a man aged 25 to 40 in good health and CMV-seronegative. The sequencing input was PBMCs. The CDR3 region has the DNA TGTGCCAGCAGCTTACTTAGGGTAAACCTAGCAGGTGGAGAGCAGTACTTC. Residues: CASSLLRVNLAGGEQYF.